A single sample gave rise to the 16 T cell receptor beta chains below, sequenced in a study of blood T cells in healthy people across ages. Combining a sample-barcoded 5' primer with a J-beta primer mix, a second PCR ran for about 6 to 11 cycles. MiXCR was run by TCRdb on the 5' RACE reads, yielding one entry per CDR3 protein. The table includes about 1,600,000 distinct CDR3 sequences, about 40% detected once. Sequencing input: blood. These receptors originate from a woman aged 18-35 years in good health.

This clonotype has just a few counts. The V and J genes are TRBV27 and TRBJ1-5; no clear D. Germline CDR1 MNHEY, CDR2 SMNVEV (reference sequence). V was trimmed by 3 bases and J by 1 base, leaving 4 bases between them. CDR3 length equals 13 residues. CDR3 amino acids: CASSLQSNQPQHF. Written as DNA, the CDR3 is TGTGCCAGCAGTTTGCAGAGCAATCAGCCCCAGCATTTT.

This clonotype turned up a few times. The chain links TRBV2 to TRBJ2-7, with D maybe TRBD2 (5 bases). V was trimmed by 6 bases and J by 2 bases, leaving 14 bases between them. The CDR3 has 14 residues. Germline CDR1 is SNHLY and CDR2 is FYNNEI. The CDR3 spells CASSVREGTYEQYF. DNA of the CDR3: TGTGCCAGCAGCGTGAGGGAAGGGACCTACGAGCAGTACTTC.

This clonotype was counted between two and nine times. This chain uses TRBV6-6 with TRBJ2-3, with D possibly being TRBD1 or TRBD2 (5 bases each). V lost 4 bases and J lost 1, with 12 bases in between. CDR1 is MNHNY and CDR2 is SVGAGI in the germline V gene (reference sequence). The CDR3 sequence is 15 residues long. CDR3 sequence reads: CASSSPGRGTDTQYF. CDR3 sequence (DNA): TGTGCCAGCAGTTCTCCGGGACGTGGCACAGATACGCAGTATTTT.

This clonotype occurred a few times. J is TRBJ2-3 and V is TRBV5-1, with 10 bases fitting TRBD2. V shed 0 bases and J 0 bases; nucleotides not matched to a gene: 4. This CDR3 contains 17 residues. From germline, CDR1 is SGHRS and CDR2 YFSETQ. The CDR3 nucleotides are TGCGCCAGCAGCTTGGACCATAGCGGGGGGAGCACAGATACGCAGTATTTT. It specifies CASSLDHSGGSTDTQYF.

The sample holds a few counts of this clonotype. The chain uses TRBV6-1 and TRBJ2-1; the D is unclear. Trimming took off 7 bases at V and 0 bases at J, with 7 bases between the two ends. CDR1 is MNHNS and CDR2 is SASEGT in the germline V gene. The CDR3 consists of 13 residues. As DNA, the CDR3 is TGTGCCAGCAAGCTAGACTCCTACAATGAGCAGTTCTTC. Translating it yields CASKLDSYNEQFF.

This chain links TRBV7-9 with TRBJ2-7; unclear D gene. Germline V gene lookup returns CDR1 SEHNR and CDR2 FQNEAQ (reference sequence). This CDR3 is built from 12 residues. The V and J ends lost 3 bases and 4 bases respectively, with 7 bases between them. CDR3: CASSFTAYEQYF. The CDR3 DNA sequence: TGTGCCAGCAGCTTTACAGCATACGAGCAGTACTTC.

The chain uses TRBV3-1 and TRBJ2-1; D may correspond to TRBD1 or TRBD2 (6 bases each). Germline V CDR1 and CDR2: LGHDT, YNNKEL (reference sequence). This CDR3 is 16 amino acids long. V was cut by 5 bases and J by 4 bases, with 18 bases left in between. The DNA for the CDR3 is TGTGCCAGCAGCAACGAACTAGCCAGGGGTTACAATGAGCAGTTCTTC. Translating it yields CASSNELARGYNEQFF.

This clonotype was found many times. The V gene is TRBV10-3, the J gene TRBJ2-3; D tentatively fits TRBD1 or TRBD2 (5 bases each). CDR3 length equals 15 residues. The V and J ends lost 3 bases and 5 bases respectively, with 15 bases between them. CDR1 is ENHRY and CDR2 is SYGVKD in the germline V gene. CDR3 in DNA: TGTGCCATCAGTGATACGGTCGGGACGGTAGATACGCAGTATTTT. Amino acids: CAISDTVGTVDTQYF.

V usage is TRBV7-9 and J usage is TRBJ2-5; TRBD1 matches at 7 bases. The J call may be incorrect, as the DNA end agrees better with TRBJ2-7. Germline-derived CDR1 and CDR2 are SEHNR and FQNEAQ (reference sequence). CDR3 length equals 16 residues. CDR3 DNA: TGTGCCAGCAGCCCCGGGACAGATCCTTACTCCTACGAGCAGTACTTC. It specifies CASSPGTDPYSYEQYF.

The CDR3 sequence is CASSVLGSREETQYF. The CDR3 DNA reads TGTGCCAGCAGCGTCCTGGGCTCACGTGAGGAGACCCAGTACTTC. This chain links TRBV9 with TRBJ2-5; D not certain. In germline, CDR1 is SGDLS, CDR2 YYNGEE. This CDR3 region has 15 residues. V was shortened by 2 bases and J by 5 bases, with 16 bases between the two germline ends.

The CDR3: CASSPTGVDEQFF. The CDR3 DNA reads as TGTGCCAGCAGTCCCACAGGGGTGGATGAGCAGTTCTTC. The chain uses TRBV28 and TRBJ2-1; TRBD1 matches 7 bases. Per germline, CDR1 MDHEN and CDR2 SYDVKM. The CDR3 spans 13 residues. The V and J ends lost 5 bases and 8 bases, in that order; junction bases with no gene match: 6.

This clonotype has a count of ten or more. CDR3 loop: CSVRQADTQYF. As DNA, the CDR3 is TGCAGCGTCCGACAGGCAGATACGCAGTATTTT. The chain has TRBV29-1 and TRBJ2-3; weak D call: TRBD1 (6 bases). The CDR3 covers 11 residues. CDR1 is SQVTM and CDR2 is ANQGSEA in the germline V gene. The V and J ends lost 6 bases and 4 bases respectively, with 8 bases between them.

This clonotype was observed a handful of times. This chain connects TRBV7-8 to TRBJ2-7, with 8 bases identical to TRBD2. Germline loops: CDR1 SGHVS, CDR2 FQNEAQ. The trim removed 10 bases at V and 0 bases at J, leaving 8 bases unmatched. The CDR3 runs 14 residues. In DNA, the CDR3 is TGTGCCACCGGTAGCGGGGACTTCTCCTACGAGCAGTACTTC. It codes for CATGSGDFSYEQYF.

The chain uses TRBV12-3 or TRBV12-4 and TRBJ2-1; 13 positions agree with TRBD2. Trimming took 6 bases from V and 6 from J; bases not matched to a gene: 11. This CDR3 is built from 17 residues. CDR3 region: CASRRTSGGLLGNEQFF. CDR3 nucleotides: TGTGCCAGCAGACGGACTAGCGGGGGATTACTCGGCAATGAGCAGTTCTTC.

This chain links TRBV6-5 with TRBJ1-2; 10 nucleotides agree with TRBD1. This CDR3 has 16 amino acids. Losses at the gene ends were 7 bases for V and 7 bases for J; bases not matched to a gene: 15. Germline-derived CDR1 and CDR2 are MNHEY and SVGAGI. CDR3 region: CASNPDRGFLSGGYTF. Here the CDR3 DNA reads TGTGCCAGCAATCCGGACAGGGGGTTTCTTTCTGGTGGCTACACCTTC.

V usage is TRBV5-5 and J usage is TRBJ1-6, with TRBD1 matching 9 bases. The CDR3 is 14 amino acids. With 4 bases clipped from V and 5 bases from J, the junction kept 1 base outside the gene matches. The germline V gene encodes CDR1 SGHKS and CDR2 YYEKEE (reference sequence). CDR3 sequence reads: CASSGTGNNSPLHF. The CDR3 nucleotides read TGTGCCAGCAGCGGGACAGGGAATAATTCACCCCTCCACTTT. Full variable domain (rest looked up from reference TRBV5-5 and TRBJ1-6): DAGVTQSPTHLIKTRGQQVTLRCSPISGHKSVSWYQQVLGQGPQFIFQYYEKEERGRGNFPDRFSARQFPNYSSELNVNALLLGDSALYLCASSGTGNNSPLHFGNGTRLTVT.